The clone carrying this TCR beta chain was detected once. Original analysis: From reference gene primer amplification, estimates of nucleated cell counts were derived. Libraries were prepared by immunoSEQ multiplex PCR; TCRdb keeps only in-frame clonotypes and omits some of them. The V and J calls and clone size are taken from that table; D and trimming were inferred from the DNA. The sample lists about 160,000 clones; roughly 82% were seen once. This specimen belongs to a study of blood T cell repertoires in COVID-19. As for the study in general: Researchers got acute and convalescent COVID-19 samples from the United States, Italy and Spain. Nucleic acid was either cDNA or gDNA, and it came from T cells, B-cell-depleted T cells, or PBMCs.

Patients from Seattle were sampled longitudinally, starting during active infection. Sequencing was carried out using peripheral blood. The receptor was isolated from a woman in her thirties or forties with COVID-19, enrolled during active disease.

The CDR3 DNA follows: TGTGCCAGCAGTTTATCGAGGGCCAACACAGATACGCAGTATTTT. Translated, it gives CASSLSRANTDTQYF. This sequence joins TRBV27 and TRBJ2-3, with D possibly being TRBD2 (5 bases). This CDR3 region has 15 residues. CDR1 and CDR2 from the germline V gene are MNHEY and SMNVEV (reference sequence). V dropped 0 bases and J dropped 2 bases, with 9 bases sitting between them.